The 30 T cell receptor beta chains below come from one sample, sequenced in a study of shared clonotypes between healthy human individuals. Data came from immunoSEQ multiplex PCR; TCRdb stores just in-frame clones and leaves some out. The sample contains over a million clones, roughly 96% of which appear only once. Sample: naive CD4+ T cells sorted from blood. Indicated subset: CD45RA+ positively selected. These receptors were collected from a man in his thirties or forties in good health.

The J gene is TRBJ1-5, the V gene TRBV10-3; D uncertain. The CDR3 sequence is 14 residues long. V shed 2 bases and J shed 0 bases, with 5 bases lying between them. Germline CDR1 ENHRY, CDR2 SYGVKD. DNA of the CDR3: TGTGCCATCAGTGAGATGAATAGCAATCAGCCCCAGCATTTT. The encoded protein is CAISEMNSNQPQHF.

The CDR3 here is CASGQGWGTEAFF. CDR3 bases: TGTGCCAGCGGACAGGGATGGGGCACTGAAGCTTTCTTT. The chain employs TRBV19 and TRBJ1-1, with 8 nucleotides matching TRBD1. This CDR3 contains 13 residues. Trimming took 9 bases from V and 4 from J; bases not matched to a gene: 7. The germline gives CDR1 LNHDA, CDR2 SQIVND (reference sequence).

The V call is TRBV9, the J call TRBJ2-7; TRBD1 agrees at 9 bases. Germline V CDR1 and CDR2: SGDLS, YYNGEE. CDR3 length equals 15 residues. Losses at the gene ends were 4 bases for V and 2 bases for J; bases not matched to a gene: 7. The CDR3 DNA sequence: TGTGCCAGCAGCCCCTCCGGGACAGGGCCCTACGAGCAGTACTTC. Residues: CASSPSGTGPYEQYF.

This rearrangement joins TRBV19 to TRBJ2-1; D might be TRBD2 (5 bases). The length of the CDR3 is 15 residues. Trimming took off 4 bases at V and 3 bases at J, with 13 bases between the two ends. CDR1 and CDR2 (germline): LNHDA, SQIVND (reference sequence). The DNA of the CDR3 is TGTGCCAGTAGTAGGGCGACTATTTTCTACAATGAGCAGTTCTTC. Its protein is CASSRATIFYNEQFF.

The chain has TRBV7-3 and TRBJ1-1; possibly TRBD1 for D (5 bases). V was clipped by 2 bases and J by 7 bases, with 8 bases between them. Germline V gene lookup returns CDR1 SGHTA and CDR2 FQGTGA. The CDR3 extends over 12 amino acids. CDR3 in amino acids: CASSLLGGEAFF. The CDR3 coding sequence is TGTGCCAGCAGCTTATTGGGGGGTGAAGCTTTCTTT.

Turning to this clone: Other DNA sequences in this sample translate to the same CDR3. This chain links TRBV10-3 with TRBJ2-5, with TRBD2 matching 7 bases. CDR3 length: 13 residues. Germline V lookup: CDR1 ENHRY, CDR2 SYGVKD. After removal of 2 bases from V and 5 bases from J, the junction contained 2 bases not matched to a gene. CDR3 sequence reads: CAISERGEETQYF. The CDR3 nucleotides read TGTGCCATCAGTGAGCGGGGGGAGGAGACCCAGTACTTC.

V and J are TRBV5-1 and TRBJ2-7, with D perhaps TRBD2 (6 bases). Germline loops: CDR1 SGHRS, CDR2 YFSETQ. Deletions cut 0 bases from V and 6 bases from J, with 19 bases between. This CDR3 comprises 16 residues. Here the CDR3 DNA reads TGCGCCAGCAGCTTGGTTCCGTCAGGAGGGGTCTCCGAGCAGTACTTC. Its translation is CASSLVPSGGVSEQYF.

V usage is TRBV6-1 and J usage is TRBJ2-7; D not certain. Germline CDR1 reads MNHNS; CDR2 reads SASEGT. This CDR3 is built from 10 residues. Trimming stripped 6 bases from V and 7 bases from J, with 7 bases between. The CDR3 region has the DNA TGTGCCAGCAGCCAACGGGAGCAGTACTTC. It translates to CASSQREQYF.

V and J are TRBV2 and TRBJ1-5; D uncertain. Looked up from germline, CDR1 is SNHLY and CDR2 is FYNNEI. Trimming pared 2 bases from V and 5 bases from J, leaving 13 bases between. This CDR3 is built from 15 residues. This CDR3 reads CASSELAQEYQPQHF. CDR3 sequence (DNA): TGTGCCAGCAGTGAACTGGCGCAGGAATATCAGCCCCAGCATTTT.

J is TRBJ2-7 and V is TRBV14, with unresolved D. Germline CDR1 and CDR2: SGHDN and FVKESK. CDR3 length: 14 amino acids. V was cut by 1 base and J by 0 bases, with 7 bases left in between. CDR3 nucleotides: TGTGCCAGCAGCCAAGCCCCGGGCTCCTACGAGCAGTACTTC. Translated, it gives CASSQAPGSYEQYF.

The chain couples TRBV21-1 to TRBJ1-5. TRBV21-1 counts as a pseudogene. The CDR3 is 18 amino acids. CDR3 in DNA: TGTGCCAGCAGCAAAGTTTCCGCTATCAACTGTAGCAATCAGCCCCAGCATTTT. It is translated as CASSKVSAINCSNQPQHF.

The V call is TRBV7-9, the J call TRBJ2-5; D is unresolved. This CDR3 region has 14 residues. The germline CDR1 and CDR2 sequences are SEHNR and FQNEAQ (reference sequence). V dropped 3 bases and J dropped 2 bases, with 10 bases sitting between them. The CDR3: CASSFSAHQETQYF. The CDR3 DNA is TGTGCCAGCAGCTTCTCAGCACATCAAGAGACCCAGTACTTC.

In DNA form, the CDR3 reads TGTGCCTGGAGTGATGACGGACAGTTTTTGAATACGCAGTATTTT. Encoded protein: CAWSDDGQFLNTQYF. The chain links TRBV30 to TRBJ2-3; possibly TRBD1 for D (6 bases). Trimming stripped 1 base from V and 7 bases from J, with 18 bases between. This CDR3 comprises 15 residues. Germline V gene sequence: CDR1 GTSNPN, CDR2 SVGIG (reference sequence).

The V and J genes are TRBV7-2 and TRBJ2-7, with 10 bases identical to TRBD2. This CDR3 region has 16 residues. Unmatched junction bases numbered 10, after V lost 7 bases and J lost 1 base. The V gene's germline CDR1 is SGHTA and CDR2 FQGNSA. CDR3 bases: TGTGCCAGCACCCTAGTGAAGGGACTAGCGTCCTACGAGCAGTACTTC. This sequence encodes CASTLVKGLASYEQYF.

This chain joins TRBV5-4 and TRBJ2-7; D is possibly TRBD1 (5 bases). Per germline, CDR1 SGHNT and CDR2 YYREEE (reference sequence). The CDR3 loop spans 16 amino acids. V lost 0 bases, J lost 5 bases, and 18 bases lay in between. The CDR3 reads CASSLGLAGFSDEQYF. DNA for the CDR3: TGTGCCAGCAGCTTGGGACTGGCAGGGTTTTCTGACGAGCAGTACTTC.

The table lists this clone with a few counts. This rearrangement joins TRBV18 to TRBJ1-5; 9 nucleotides match TRBD1. CDR1 is KGHSH and CDR2 is LQKENI in the germline V gene. This CDR3 comprises 17 residues. V shed 3 bases, J shed 2 bases, and the junction held 8 bases outside the gene matches. The CDR3, as DNA: TGTGCCAGCTCACCGGGACCTGACAGGGGGGGCAATCAGCCCCAGCATTTT. This translates into CASSPGPDRGGNQPQHF.

The J gene is TRBJ2-7, the V gene TRBV5-1; D ambiguous. CDR1 and CDR2 from the germline V gene are SGHRS and YFSETQ. This CDR3 is 13 amino acids long. The germline V and J ends were trimmed by 4 bases and 6 bases, with 14 bases remaining between them. The chain's CDR3 is CASSPTNLGEQYF. CDR3 sequence (DNA): TGCGCCAGCAGCCCCACGAACTTGGGCGAGCAGTACTTC.

This rearrangement joins TRBV29-1 to TRBJ2-7, with a possible D match to TRBD1 (7 bases). The V and J ends lost 5 bases and 8 bases respectively, with 16 bases between them. Germline CDR1 is SQVTM and CDR2 is ANQGSEA. The CDR3 loop spans 12 amino acids. For the CDR3, the DNA is TGCAGCGTTTTAACGCAGGGGGGTAAGCAGTACTTC. It encodes CSVLTQGGKQYF.

This chain links TRBV7-8 with TRBJ2-6; D is uncertain. Trimming pared 3 bases from V and 4 bases from J, leaving 13 bases between. The length of the CDR3 is 16 residues. The V gene's germline CDR1 is SGHVS and CDR2 FQNEAQ. CDR3 in DNA: TGTGCCAGCAGCTTCCCCGGCAAAGCGGGGGCCAACGTCCTGACTTTC. Translated: CASSFPGKAGANVLTF.

The CDR3 bases are TGTGCCAGCAGCCGGGACGCCAGCGAGCAGTACTTC. Its protein product is CASSRDASEQYF. The chain is built from TRBV5-4 and TRBJ2-7, with D tentatively TRBD1 or TRBD2 (5 bases each). V lost 4 bases and J lost 6, with 11 bases in between. The CDR3 covers 12 residues. Germline CDR1 and CDR2: SGHNT and YYREEE (reference sequence).

V gene TRBV18 combines with J gene TRBJ2-5; D is undetermined. Germline CDR1 is KGHSH and CDR2 is LQKENI. The CDR3 spans 13 residues. Trimming removed 1 base from V and 5 bases from J, with 8 bases in between. In nucleotides, the CDR3 is TGTGCCAGCTCACCACAGGGTTTTGAGACCCAGTACTTC. The encoded protein is CASSPQGFETQYF. Full variable domain (outside the CDR3, taken from reference TRBV18 and TRBJ2-5): NAGVMQNPRHLVRRRGQEARLRCSPMKGHSHVYWYRQLPEEGLKFMVYLQKENIIDESGMPKERFSAEFPKEGPSILRIQQVVRGDSAAYFCASSPQGFETQYFGPGTRLLVL.

The V gene is TRBV9, the J gene TRBJ2-7; perhaps D is TRBD1 or TRBD2 (5 bases each). Germline loops: CDR1 SGDLS, CDR2 YYNGEE. CDR3 size: 15 residues. V was cut by 0 bases and J by 0 bases, with 10 bases left in between. The CDR3 loop reads CASSVDWGSSYEQYF. The CDR3 bases are TGTGCCAGCAGCGTAGATTGGGGGAGCTCCTACGAGCAGTACTTC. Full variable domain (missing parts from reference TRBV9 and TRBJ2-7): DSGVTQTPKHLITATGQRVTLRCSPRSGDLSVYWYQQSLDQGLQFLIQYYNGEERAKGNILERFSAQQFPDLHSELNLSSLELGDSALYFCASSVDWGSSYEQYFGPGTRLTVT.

The chain has TRBV12-1 and TRBJ1-5; the D call of TRBD1 is as the table states it, not checked on the DNA. TRBV12-1 counts as a pseudogene. The CDR3 spans 15 residues. The CDR3 DNA is TGTGCCAGCAGCTTTGTTCCAGGAAGCAATCAGCCCCAGCATTTT. Amino acids: CASSFVPGSNQPQHF.

The rearrangement uses TRBV6-4 and TRBJ2-3; 7 bases map to TRBD2. Germline loops: CDR1 MRHNA, CDR2 SNTAGT. This CDR3 spans 15 amino acids. The V and J ends lost 6 bases and 4 bases, in that order; junction bases with no gene match: 10. The CDR3 nucleotides are TGTGCCAGCAGGGCACTGGGGGAGGGCCCAGATACGCAGTATTTT. It is translated as CASRALGEGPDTQYF.

This rearrangement joins TRBV6-6 to TRBJ2-7, with 10 nucleotides matching TRBD2. Germline V lookup: CDR1 MNHNY, CDR2 SVGAGI (reference sequence). V shed 3 bases, J shed 5 bases, and the junction held 10 bases outside the gene matches. The CDR3 covers 16 residues. The CDR3 loop is CASSYMSSGRGDEQYF. The CDR3 DNA reads TGTGCCAGCAGTTATATGTCTAGCGGGAGAGGCGACGAGCAGTACTTC.

The rearrangement uses TRBV6-1 and TRBJ1-5; a weak D match, TRBD1 (5 bases). This CDR3 is 16 amino acids long. V was shortened by 2 bases and J by 6 bases, with 17 bases between the two germline ends. The germline V gene encodes CDR1 MNHNS and CDR2 SASEGT. CDR3 protein: CASSEIAVRESQPQHF. CDR3 bases: TGTGCCAGCAGTGAAATAGCGGTCAGGGAGAGTCAGCCCCAGCATTTT.

The chain couples TRBV6-5 to TRBJ2-5; tentatively, D is TRBD1 (7 bases). This CDR3 contains 16 residues. Germline values: CDR1 MNHEY, CDR2 SVGAGI. Trimming cost V 2 bases and J 6 bases, with 19 bases left between them. The DNA for the CDR3 is TGTGCCAGCAGTTACCGACTCACAGGGGCGGGGAAGACCCAGTACTTC. Translated, it gives CASSYRLTGAGKTQYF.

The chain employs TRBV18 and TRBJ2-7; D might be TRBD2 (6 bases). The V gene's germline CDR1 is KGHSH and CDR2 LQKENI. This CDR3 is built from 15 residues. Trimming took off 2 bases at V and 4 bases at J, with 15 bases between the two ends. CDR3 sequence (DNA): TGTGCCAGCTCACCAGAGCGGGCGGCTCTATACGAGCAGTACTTC. Translation gives CASSPERAALYEQYF.

This chain links TRBV7-8 with TRBJ2-7, with D possibly called TRBD1 or TRBD2 (5 bases each). The CDR3 covers 15 residues. Per the germline V gene, CDR1 is SGHVS and CDR2 is FQNEAQ. V gave up 5 bases and J gave up 3 bases, with 17 bases separating them. The CDR3 loop is CASSNYGGAYYEQYF. The CDR3 nucleotides read TGTGCCAGCAGCAATTATGGGGGTGCATACTACGAGCAGTACTTC.

The genes are TRBV6-1 and TRBJ2-3; D is perhaps TRBD1 (5 bases). V gave up 6 bases and J gave up 1 base, with 8 bases separating them. The CDR3 consists of 13 residues. Germline V gene sequence: CDR1 MNHNS, CDR2 SASEGT. The CDR3 DNA follows: TGTGCCAGCAGAGTCAGGGGCACAGATACGCAGTATTTT. Encoded protein: CASRVRGTDTQYF.